This TCR beta chain was recovered during a study of T-cell reconstitution after alpha-beta-depleted transplantation in children (TCRdb year 2016). About the study as a whole: The study quantitatively tracked T-cell immune reconstitution after TCRalphabeta/CD19-depleted allogeneic hematopoietic cell transplantation in children using TCR repertoire profiling.

The CDR3, cysteine through phenylalanine, is 17 amino acids long. Here the CDR3 DNA is all that survives: 51 bases in frame from base 1. The V end gives up 1 base and the J end 1 base, leaving 2 bases in the junction not matched to a gene. Looking up the germline V gene yields CDR1 SGHTA and CDR2 FQGNSA. Receptors were amplified or captured by PCR. The sample was run on an Illumina HiSeq 2500. TCR libraries were prepared with molecular barcoding, using unique molecular identifiers to normalize TCRbeta repertoire quantification. Using fastp trimming at Q25 and MiXCR clonotype assembly, TCRdb reanalyzed the public sequencing data and kept in-frame beta chains. When rows share a CDR3 protein, they turn into one entry using the most common DNA and genes. The sample table records about 640,000 distinct CDR3 sequences; 15% to 20% of these occur just once. The leading ten clones occupy 1.1% of the sample.

For this clonotype: The antigen this receptor binds is unknown. One base away there is no much larger clone; base qualities are not given.

The source is a human donor who donated a stem cell graft to a child with acute myeloid leukemia. The rearrangement combines TRBV7-2 with TRBJ1-5; 12 nucleotides in the junction match TRBD1. Source: PBMCs from the stem cell graft donor, taken from the stem cell graft. The CDR3 here reads CASSLVGQGASNQPQHF. The nucleotide sequence is TGTGCCAGCAGCTTAGTGGGACAGGGGGCAAGCAATCAGCCCCAGCATTTT.